This passage covers 5 T cell receptor beta chains from one sample sequenced in a study of long-term antiretroviral therapy in people with HIV. Running of the v3.0 immunoSEQ assay took place at survey level. Generated by immunoSEQ multiplex PCR, the TCRdb table keeps only in-frame clones and is missing some. The sample carries about 20,000 clones, less than 95% recorded once. The sample consisted of unsorted PBMCs, taken 4.4 years before starting antiretroviral therapy. The receptor set was obtained from a woman younger than 45 with HIV.

This chain links TRBV25-1 with TRBJ1-4; no clear D gene. The CDR3 spans 14 residues. Trimming took 3 bases from V and 4 from J, leaving 9 bases between them. Per the germline V gene, CDR1 is MGHDK and CDR2 is SYGVNS. The CDR3 coding sequence is TGTGCCAGCAGTGAGACCTCCTTTAATGAAAAACTGTTTTTT. This codes for CASSETSFNEKLFF.

This clone came up once. The CDR3 coding sequence is TGCGCCAGCAGCTTGGAAGGGTACACCGGGGAGCTGTTTTTT. As protein: CASSLEGYTGELFF. This chain uses TRBV5-1 with TRBJ2-2; D is ambiguous. Looked up from germline, CDR1 is SGHRS and CDR2 is YFSETQ. This CDR3 spans 14 amino acids. Trimming removed 0 bases from V and 3 bases from J, with 6 bases in between.

In its sample, this clone was seen a few times. The gene calls are TRBV5-8 and TRBJ1-1; D remains unclear. The CDR3 extends over 14 amino acids. The germline V and J ends were trimmed by 4 bases and 0 bases, with 10 bases remaining between them. Germline values: CDR1 SGHTS, CDR2 YDEGEE. In DNA, the CDR3 is TGTGCCAGCAGCAATCGAGGGCTGAACACTGAAGCTTTCTTT. It translates to CASSNRGLNTEAFF.

This chain links TRBV7-8 with TRBJ1-3; D possibly corresponds to TRBD1 (6 bases). The CDR3 is 16 amino acids. Trimming removed 5 bases at V and 4 bases at J, with 18 bases between. Per the germline V gene, CDR1 is SGHVS and CDR2 is FQNEAQ. CDR3 DNA sequence: TGTGCCAGCAGCCCCTTGGACAGCCCGGGGGGAAACACCATATATTTT. This encodes CASSPLDSPGGNTIYF.

Concerning this clone itself: Other DNA variants within this sample encode the same CDR3. V usage is TRBV27 and J usage is TRBJ2-6, with D uncertain. From germline, CDR1 is MNHEY and CDR2 SMNVEV (reference sequence). The length of the CDR3 is 14 residues. Trimming removed 0 bases from V and 1 base from J, with 1 base in between. The CDR3, as DNA: TGTGCCAGCAGTTTATCATCTGGGGCCAACGTCCTGACTTTC. Translating gives CASSLSSGANVLTF. Using reference TRBV27 and TRBJ2-6 for the parts outside the CDR3, the full variable domain is EAQVTQNPRYLITVTGKKLTVTCSQNMNHEYMSWYRQDPGLGLRQIYYSMNVEVTDKGDVPEGYKVSRKEKRNFPLILESPSPNQTSLYFCASSLSSGANVLTFGAGSRLTVL.